Listed below are T cell receptor beta chains from one sample, sequenced in a study of OX40 agonist ivuxolimab in advanced cancers. The table came from immunoSEQ multiplex PCR; TCRdb's copy has only in-frame clones and leaves some out. The sample lists about 89,000 clones, more than 85% occurring once. Sequencing used CD4+ or CD8+ T cells sorted from blood, obtained in a trial of the OX40 agonist ivuxolimab. These receptors all come from an adult with an advanced solid tumor such as melanoma, head and neck, liver or kidney cancer. Each CDR3 is given with its conserved first and last residue. Each record gives: clone size, J gene, D gene, V gene, CDR3 length, CDR3 DNA, CDR3 protein. The D gene is left open where the match is weak. Not all rows give a size; the values are once, few, many and, for expanded clones, a class.

-	TRBJ1-6	TRBD1	TRBV5-1	17	TGCGCCAGCAGCTTGGGCGCGACAGGGGGCGATAATTCACCCCTCCACTTT	CASSLGATGGDNSPLHF
-	TRBJ2-5	-	TRBV29-1	12	TGCAGCGTTCTTATGCCCCAAGAGACCCAGTACTTC	CSVLMPQETQYF
-	TRBJ2-3	-	TRBV15	13	TGTGCCACCAGCAGAGATAAGGCAGATACGCAGTATTTT	CATSRDKADTQYF
-	TRBJ1-3	-	TRBV19	14	TGTGCCAGTAGTATCCTCCCTTGGAGGGACACCATATATTTT	CASSILPWRDTIYF
-	TRBJ1-5	-	TRBV6-6	14	TGTGCCAGCGGGGGGGGGTTCGGCAATCAGCCCCAGCATTTT	CASGGGFGNQPQHF
once	TRBJ2-1	-	TRBV4-3	15	TGCGCCAGCAGCCAAGATTTCTTCAGGGCGGATGAGCAGTTCTTC	CASSQDFFRADEQFF
-	TRBJ2-1	-	TRBV18	15	TGTGCCAGCTCATCTGGAGGGCCTCTTTACAATGAGCAGTTCTTC	CASSSGGPLYNEQFF
-	TRBJ1-2	-	TRBV5-1	16	TGCGCCAGCAGCTCAGGGCCCTGGGTCTTTAACTATGGCTACACCTTC	CASSSGPWVFNYGYTF
-	TRBJ2-7	-	TRBV6-6	11	TGTGCCAGCAGTTACTTCAACGAGCAGTACTTC	CASSYFNEQYF
few	TRBJ1-1	-	TRBV5-1	13	TGCGCCAGCAGCTTTGACAGGAACACTGAAGCTTTCTTT	CASSFDRNTEAFF
once	TRBJ1-1	TRBD1	TRBV7-9	14	TGTGCCAGCAGCTTCAGGGGGCAGGAGGATGAAGCTTTCTTT	CASSFRGQEDEAFF
-	TRBJ1-5	-	TRBV28	15	TGTGCCAGCAGTTTACCGAAAGGGAGCAATCAGCCCCAGCATTTT	CASSLPKGSNQPQHF
-	TRBJ2-4	-	TRBV2	13	TGTGCCAGCAGTGATGAGCGGGAAAACATTCAGTACTTC	CASSDERENIQYF
-	TRBJ2-1	TRBD2	TRBV2	15	TGTGCCAGCAGTGATTTGGGACTAGCCTTCAATGAGCAGTTCTTC	CASSDLGLAFNEQFF
-	TRBJ2-1	-	TRBV6-6	15	TGTGCCAGCATCCTCGACTGGGGGTCCTACAATGAGCAGTTCTTC	CASILDWGSYNEQFF
once	TRBJ1-5	-	TRBV19	15	TGTGCCAGTAGTATGTGGGGGCTAGTCAATCAGCCCCAGCATTTT	CASSMWGLVNQPQHF
-	TRBJ1-3	-	TRBV7-9	16	TGTGCCAGCAGCGAGAAACCGAGGACAGCTGGAAACACCATATATTTT	CASSEKPRTAGNTIYF
-	TRBJ2-7	-	TRBV18	12	TGTGCCAGCTCACCAAGCCCCTACGAGCAGTACTTC	CASSPSPYEQYF
-	TRBJ2-1	-	TRBV4-3	17	TGCGCCAGCAGCCAAGGCCTTCGGGAGACTATTGAGCATGAGCAGTTCTTC	CASSQGLRETIEHEQFF
-	TRBJ2-1	TRBD2	TRBV28	19	TGTGCCAGCAGAGGTCGTCGGACTAGCGGGGGGTATTTCTACAATGAGCAGTTCTTC	CASRGRRTSGGYFYNEQFF
-	TRBJ1-1	-	TRBV15	13	TGTGCCACCAGTGTGGTTAGGAACACTGAAGCTTTCTTT	CATSVVRNTEAFF
-	TRBJ2-4	TRBD2	TRBV28	14	TGTGCCAGCAGTTTAGCGGGGGGAAAAAACATTCAGTACTTC	CASSLAGGKNIQYF
-	TRBJ1-6	-	TRBV11-3	13	TGTGCCAGCAGCTCCGGCCTTGATTCACCCCTCCACTTT	CASSSGLDSPLHF
-	TRBJ1-5	-	TRBV27	14	TGTGCCAGCAGTCAAAAAACCCCCAATCAGCCCCAGCATTTT	CASSQKTPNQPQHF
-	TRBJ2-1	TRBD2	TRBV12-5	15	TGTGCTAGTGGTTTGTCTAGCGGAGTCTACAATGAGCAGTTCTTC	CASGLSSGVYNEQFF
-	TRBJ2-7	-	TRBV11-2	13	TGTGCCAGCAGCTTAGGACGGGGCTACGAGCAGTACTTC	CASSLGRGYEQYF
-	TRBJ1-1	-	TRBV5-6	14	TGTGCCAGCAGCCCACCTACAGAGAACACTGAAGCTTTCTTT	CASSPPTENTEAFF
-	TRBJ2-2	-	TRBV5-1	14	TGCGCCAGCAGCTTGGTGGGCGGCGGCGGGGAGCTGTTTTTT	CASSLVGGGGELFF
-	TRBJ2-2	-	TRBV27	13	TGTGCCAGCAGTCGCCGGACGAACGGGGAGCTGTTTTTT	CASSRRTNGELFF
-	TRBJ1-3	TRBD1	TRBV2	13	TGTGCCAGCAAAAGGGAAACAGGGGCGATCCTATATTTT	CASKRETGAILYF
-	TRBJ2-3	-	TRBV2	13	TGTGCCAGCATTTTTTACTCCACAGATACGCAGTATTTT	CASIFYSTDTQYF
-	TRBJ2-5	-	TRBV30	15	TGTGCCTGGAGTTCCCGAGGGGGCGGGGAGGAGACCCAGTACTTC	CAWSSRGGGEETQYF
-	TRBJ2-3	-	TRBV13	13	TGTGCCAGCAGCTTGGGGAGCACAGATACGCAGTATTTT	CASSLGSTDTQYF
-	TRBJ2-3	-	TRBV19	15	TGTGCCAGTAGTATACGGGACTTAAGCACAGATACGCAGTATTTT	CASSIRDLSTDTQYF
-	TRBJ1-4	-	TRBV7-9	14	TGTGCCAGCAGCTCAGACAGGTCGGGGGAAAAACTGTTTTTT	CASSSDRSGEKLFF
-	TRBJ2-1	TRBD2	TRBV28	16	TGTGCCAGCAGCGGGCGAGGGCTAGCGGATTACAATGAGCAGTTCTTC	CASSGRGLADYNEQFF
-	TRBJ1-5	-	TRBV19	16	TGTGCCAGTAGTATATATGGGGCAGGAGGCAAGGAGCCCCAGCATTTT	CASSIYGAGGKEPQHF
-	TRBJ1-5	-	TRBV5-6	12	TGTGCCAGCAGCTTGGGCCGACAGCCCCAGCATTTT	CASSLGRQPQHF
-	TRBJ1-5	-	TRBV2	13	TGTGCCAGCGGTCCGGGGAGGGGTCAGCCCCAGCATTTT	CASGPGRGQPQHF
-	TRBJ2-7	TRBD2	TRBV28	14	TGTGCCAGCAGTTTAAGATCGGGGGGTTCCAGAGGGTACTTC	CASSLRSGGSRGYF
-	TRBJ1-5	TRBD1	TRBV15	15	TGTGCCACCAGCAGAGGAAGGACAGGTTTTCAGCCCCAGCATTTT	CATSRGRTGFQPQHF